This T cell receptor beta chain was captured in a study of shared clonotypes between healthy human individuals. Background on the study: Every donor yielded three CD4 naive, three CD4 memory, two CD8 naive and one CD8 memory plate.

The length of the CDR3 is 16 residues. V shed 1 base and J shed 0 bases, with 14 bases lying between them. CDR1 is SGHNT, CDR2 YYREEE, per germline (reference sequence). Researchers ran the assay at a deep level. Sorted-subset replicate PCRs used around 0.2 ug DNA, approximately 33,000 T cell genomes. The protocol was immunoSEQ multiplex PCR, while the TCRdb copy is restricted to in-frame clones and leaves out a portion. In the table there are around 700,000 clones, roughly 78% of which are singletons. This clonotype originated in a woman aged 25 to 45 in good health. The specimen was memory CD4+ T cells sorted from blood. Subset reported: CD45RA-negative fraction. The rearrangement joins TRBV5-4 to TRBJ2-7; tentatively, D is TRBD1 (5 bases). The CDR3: CASSLQGGAASYEQYF. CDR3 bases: TGTGCCAGCAGCTTGCAGGGTGGCGCGGCCTCCTACGAGCAGTACTTC. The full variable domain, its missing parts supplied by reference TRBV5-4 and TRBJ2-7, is ETGVTQSPTHLIKTRGQQVTLRCSSQSGHNTVSWYQQALGQGPQFIFQYYREEENGRGNFPPRFSGLQFPNYSSELNVNALELDDSALYLCASSLQGGAASYEQYFGPGTRLTVT.